A single count supports the clone carrying this T cell receptor (beta chain). As handled by the study authors: Reference gene primer amplification in the assay estimated nucleated cell counts. Profiling relied on immunoSEQ multiplex PCR, and the TCRdb table lists in-frame clones only, not all of them. V and J calls and clone size come straight from that table; D and trimming were deduced from the DNA. The table lists about 110,000 clones, roughly 80% of them singletons. This entry is derived from a study of blood T cell repertoires in COVID-19. Study-wide background: Both acute and convalescent COVID-19 samples were obtained from the United States, Italy and Spain. T cells, B-cell-depleted T cells, or PBMCs supplied cDNA or gDNA.

The CDR3 extends over 15 amino acids. Germline V gene lookup returns CDR1 SGHRS and CDR2 YFSETQ. Trimming removed 4 bases at V and 3 bases at J, with 13 bases between. The clonotype comes from a human donor in a cohort sampled during active or convalescent COVID-19. The sequencing sample was made of peripheral blood. The V gene is TRBV5-1, the J gene TRBJ1-4; possible D gene TRBD1, 6 bases. In DNA, the CDR3 is TGCGCCAGCAGCCGGGATGGACAGTCTAATGAAAAACTGTTTTTT. Translated, it gives CASSRDGQSNEKLFF.